This TCR beta chain comes out of a study of shared clonotypes between healthy human individuals. Germline CDR1 SGHDT, CDR2 YYEEEE. With V trimmed by 3 bases and J by 2 bases, 11 bases remained unmatched. There are 16 residues in the CDR3. Cells designated naive CD8 were CD45RO-negative and were positively selected for CCR7, with terminally differentiated effector memory CD45RA+ cells excluded. Those who donated, Caucasian adults without exception, all lived in Nashville, Tennessee. Comment on this clone: No antigen is known for it.

Whole-study results and caveats: A limitation of the genetic and exposure-history diversity represented arose from few donors.

Every immunoSEQ plate was one replicate of a subset's evenly spread DNA. The DNA input per sorted-subset replicate PCR was roughly 0.2 ug, corresponding to some 27,000 T cell genomes. Clones were read by immunoSEQ multiplex PCR, and TCRdb kept only the in-frame ones, dropping some. The sample contains around 600,000 clones, roughly 95% of which appear only once. The chain has TRBV5-6 and TRBJ2-7; 7 bases match TRBD1. Sequences were obtained from naive CD8+ T cells sorted from blood. This sequence was found in a woman under 40 in good health. The CDR3 sequence is CASSSMTGWTPYEQYF. The CDR3 nucleotides read TGTGCCAGCAGCTCGATGACAGGGTGGACGCCCTACGAGCAGTACTTC.